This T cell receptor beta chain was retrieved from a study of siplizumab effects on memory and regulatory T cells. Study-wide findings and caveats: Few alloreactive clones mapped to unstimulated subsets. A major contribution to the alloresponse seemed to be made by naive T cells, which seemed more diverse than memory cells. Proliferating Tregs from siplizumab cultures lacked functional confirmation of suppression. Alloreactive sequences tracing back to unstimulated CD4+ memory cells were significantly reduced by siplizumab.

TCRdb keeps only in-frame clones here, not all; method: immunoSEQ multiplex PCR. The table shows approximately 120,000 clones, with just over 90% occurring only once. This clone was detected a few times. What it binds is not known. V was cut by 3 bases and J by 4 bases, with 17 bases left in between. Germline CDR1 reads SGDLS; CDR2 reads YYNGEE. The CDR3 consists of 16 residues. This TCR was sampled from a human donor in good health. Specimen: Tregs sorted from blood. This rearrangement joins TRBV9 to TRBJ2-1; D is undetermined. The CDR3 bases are TGTGCCAGCAGCGCTGGGCAGGCGTCCCGGTACAATGAGCAGTTCTTC. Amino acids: CASSAGQASRYNEQFF.